This T cell receptor beta chain was obtained from a study of post-analysis software for immune sequencing data. Study results and limitations: About 5 TRBV segments were significantly more frequent in patients than in controls. TRBV5-6, TRBV5-1 and TRBV20-1 were among these segments. Multiple sclerosis patients showed significantly lower normalized Chao1 diversity than controls did. Samples made in the same batch grouped tightly together by F measure.

The V segment lost 0 bases and the J segment 4 bases; nucleotides outside the gene matches: 8. Germline CDR1 and CDR2: DFQATT and SNEGSKA (reference sequence). The CDR3 is 16 residues long. Unique molecular identifiers tagged the TCR beta cDNA libraries. Starting from about 0.94 to 9.7 million T cells, the study yielded roughly 0.5 million cDNA molecules. TCRdb passed the PCR reads through MiXCR, listing each CDR3 protein once. The profile covers some 690,000 distinct CDR3 sequences, with 55% to 60% appearing a single time and over 9% taken by the ten largest. As to this clonotype: Its antigen is undetermined.

The material sequenced was blood. This sequence was found in a girl aged 2-10 years with multiple sclerosis. The chain combines TRBV20-1 with TRBJ2-1; TRBD2 agrees at 8 bases. The CDR3 DNA sequence: TGCAGTGCTAGAGATAGGGGGGCGGGGGGATACAATGAGCAGTTCTTC. It encodes CSARDRGAGGYNEQFF.